This T cell receptor (beta chain) was observed in a study of T cell responses to AZD1222 COVID-19 vaccine. The CDR3 runs to 14 residues. Germline V gene sequence: CDR1 SNHLY, CDR2 FYNNEI. The V segment lost 6 bases and the J segment 5 bases; nucleotides outside the gene matches: 8. TCRdb's table, derived via immunoSEQ multiplex PCR, lists solely in-frame clones and lacks some. The sample carries 90,000 to 100,000 clones, less than 85% recorded once. Overall study findings and caveats: Following two doses of AZD1222, Spike-specific TCR breadth and depth rose.

Points on this clone: Its cognate antigen is unknown.

The sequence was collected from an adult who received the AZD1222 COVID-19 vaccine. This chain connects TRBV2 to TRBJ2-7; 9 bases match TRBD1. This specimen consisted of peripheral blood, obtained 28 days after the second AZD1222 dose. CDR3 sequence: CASRTGQGLDEQYF. DNA for the CDR3: TGTGCCAGCAGAACCGGACAGGGGCTGGACGAGCAGTACTTC.